Below, 21 T cell receptor beta chains from the same sample are listed, as sequenced in a study of control samples from healthy donors and cancer patients. Sequenced by immunoSEQ multiplex PCR; TCRdb stores in-frame clones only, minus some. Here the sample spans approximately 170,000 clones, 90% being singletons. Input material: blood. The receptors here all came from a woman aged 45-60 years in good health.

The chain uses TRBV5-1 and TRBJ2-5; TRBD2 matches at 9 bases. This CDR3 region has 13 residues. Germline CDR1 is SGHRS and CDR2 is YFSETQ. J gave up 7 bases and V 7 bases, and 8 bases lay outside the gene matches. As DNA, the CDR3 is TGCGCCAGCCCCTTGGGAGCGGGGGGGACCCAGTACTTC. This encodes CASPLGAGGTQYF.

The rearrangement links TRBV5-1 to TRBJ1-1; 8 bases match TRBD1. J lost 0 bases, V lost 3 bases, and 1 base had no gene match. Germline CDR1 and CDR2: SGHRS and YFSETQ. The CDR3 has 14 residues. Here the CDR3 DNA reads TGCGCCAGCAGCTCGGGACAGGTGAACACTGAAGCTTTCTTT. Protein sequence: CASSSGQVNTEAFF.

This chain joins TRBV19 and TRBJ2-7, with D unresolved. CDR3 length: 13 residues. The germline V gene has CDR1 LNHDA and CDR2 SQIVND (reference sequence). V was trimmed by 6 bases and J by 2 bases, leaving 11 bases between them. The CDR3 DNA reads as TGTGCCAGTAGGAGACCGCAGACCTACGAGCAGTACTTC. Protein: CASRRPQTYEQYF.

Notes on this clone: The sample contains more than one DNA sequence encoding this CDR3. The rearrangement links TRBV18 to TRBJ2-1, with D unresolved. V shed 3 bases and J shed 1 base, with 4 bases lying between them. CDR1 is KGHSH, CDR2 LQKENI, per germline. CDR3 size: 13 residues. The CDR3 DNA is TGTGCCAGCTCACCGCAATCCTACAATGAGCAGTTCTTC. Translated: CASSPQSYNEQFF.

The rearrangement links TRBV21-1 to TRBJ1-5; the table calls TRBD1, which could not be checked here. TRBV21-1 is annotated as a pseudogene. The CDR3 sequence is 13 residues long. The CDR3 DNA is TGTGCCAGCAGGGGGACAGTTAATCAGCCCCAGCATTTT. Its protein product is CASRGTVNQPQHF.

V usage is TRBV7-9 and J usage is TRBJ2-7; 8 positions match TRBD2. The CDR3 has 16 residues. Trimming removed 5 bases from V and 6 bases from J; junction bases left unmatched: 15. Germline assignment: CDR1 SEHNR and CDR2 FQNEAQ (reference sequence). The DNA of the CDR3 is TGTGCCAGCAGCCTACTCTCCGGGACTAGTCCCCTCGAGCAGTACTTC. Its translation: CASSLLSGTSPLEQYF.

The V and J genes are TRBV6-1 and TRBJ1-4; TRBD1 might be the D (5 bases). V gave up 3 bases and J gave up 7 bases, with 12 bases separating them. The CDR3 totals 14 residues. CDR1 is MNHNS, CDR2 SASEGT, per germline. The DNA of the CDR3 is TGTGCCAGCAGTGACCCGGGGGGGAGTGAAAAACTGTTTTTT. This gives the protein CASSDPGGSEKLFF.

The chain carries TRBV5-1 and TRBJ1-5; tentatively, D is TRBD1 (5 bases). Trimming removed 0 bases at V and 0 bases at J, with 13 bases between. There are 17 residues in the CDR3. Germline V gene lookup returns CDR1 SGHRS and CDR2 YFSETQ. CDR3 DNA sequence: TGCGCCAGCAGCTTGGGGGGGACGGATTATAGCAATCAGCCCCAGCATTTT. It yields the protein CASSLGGTDYSNQPQHF.

The chain uses TRBV6-2 or TRBV6-3 and TRBJ2-2; 7 bases agree with TRBD1. Germline CDR1 is MNHEY and CDR2 is SVGEGT. V dropped 6 bases and J dropped 7; count of bases not matched to a gene: 5. The CDR3 contains 13 residues. In DNA, the CDR3 is TGTGCCAGCAGCTTTTGGACAGGCGGGGAGCTGTTTTTT. As protein: CASSFWTGGELFF.

V gene TRBV6-4 combines with J gene TRBJ2-2; 8 nucleotides agree with TRBD1. After removal of 1 base from V and 6 bases from J, the junction contained 1 base not matched to a gene. There are 14 residues in the CDR3. Germline lookup yields CDR1 MRHNA and CDR2 SNTAGT. CDR3 nucleotide sequence: TGTGCCAGCAGTGACTTACAGGGGGCCGGGGAGCTGTTTTTT. Translation: CASSDLQGAGELFF.

This sequence joins TRBV6-1 and TRBJ2-7; D may be TRBD2 (5 bases). The V and J ends lost 3 bases and 3 bases respectively, with 15 bases between them. Germline values: CDR1 MNHNS, CDR2 SASEGT. This CDR3 contains 15 residues. CDR3 coding DNA: TGTGCCAGCAGTGACCAACCCGAGGGTTACTACGAGCAGTACTTC. This codes for CASSDQPEGYYEQYF.

This clone was counted a single time. V gene TRBV7-2 combines with J gene TRBJ1-2; D is ambiguous. CDR1 and CDR2 (germline): SGHTA, FQGNSA. V lost 1 base, J lost 2 bases, and 8 bases lay in between. The CDR3 length is 14 residues. The CDR3 DNA sequence: TGTGCCAGCAGCTTAGGCAGAACCAACTATGGCTACACCTTC. As protein: CASSLGRTNYGYTF.

The rearrangement uses TRBV7-2 and TRBJ2-3, with TRBD2 matching over 9 bases. In germline, CDR1 is SGHTA, CDR2 FQGNSA. The CDR3 has 16 amino acids. With 3 bases clipped from V and 2 bases from J, the junction kept 6 bases outside the gene matches. As DNA, the CDR3 is TGTGCCAGCAGCTTTTGGACTAGCGTGTACACAGATACGCAGTATTTT. This sequence encodes CASSFWTSVYTDTQYF.

A few counts support this clone. This rearrangement joins TRBV9 to TRBJ1-1; D gene uncertain. V was shortened by 0 bases and J by 2 bases, with 14 bases between the two germline ends. This CDR3 comprises 16 residues. Germline CDR1 and CDR2: SGDLS and YYNGEE. The CDR3, as DNA: TGTGCCAGCAGCGTAGGTCTTATTGGCAGAAACACTGAAGCTTTCTTT. Protein sequence: CASSVGLIGRNTEAFF.

Regarding this clone: The germline gene is not matched at one end of the junction; a read error may be the cause. The chain combines TRBV7-3 with TRBJ1-2; a possible D gene is TRBD1 (6 bases). Per the germline V gene, CDR1 is SGHTA and CDR2 is FQGTGA. CDR3 length: 16 amino acids. CDR3 nucleotide sequence: TGTGCCAGCAGCTCCACTTACTCCTTCCCGGGACAAGTTCTGTCCTTC. Encoded protein: CASSSTYSFPGQVLSF.

The chain combines TRBV9 with TRBJ2-3; D gene uncertain. Germline CDR1 and CDR2: SGDLS and YYNGEE. Trimming shortened V by 0 bases and J by 4 bases, and 12 bases separated the two germline ends. The CDR3 extends over 15 amino acids. This CDR3 reads CASSVGTSTADTQYF. DNA of the CDR3: TGTGCCAGCAGCGTAGGAACCTCCACGGCAGATACGCAGTATTTT. The whole variable domain, filled in from reference TRBV9 and TRBJ2-3, reads DSGVTQTPKHLITATGQRVTLRCSPRSGDLSVYWYQQSLDQGLQFLIQYYNGEERAKGNILERFSAQQFPDLHSELNLSSLELGDSALYFCASSVGTSTADTQYFGPGTRLTVL.

This clone came up once. This sequence joins TRBV7-3 and TRBJ2-1; possibly TRBD1 for D (6 bases). The CDR3 loop spans 12 amino acids. The ends were cut back, 8 bases at V and 6 bases at J, with 11 bases in the middle. Germline V gene data show CDR1 as SGHTA and CDR2 as FQGTGA. The CDR3 region has the DNA TGTGCCAGCGGAAAAGGGGGCAATGAGCAGTTCTTC. Protein: CASGKGGNEQFF. The full variable domain, rest sourced from reference TRBV7-3 and TRBJ2-1, is GAGVSQTPSNKVTEKGKYVELRCDPISGHTALYWYRQSLGQGPEFLIYFQGTGAADDSGLPNDRFFAVRPEGSVSTLKIQRTERGDSAVYLCASGKGGNEQFFGPGTRLTVL.

As for this clone: Other nucleotide sequences from this sample produce the same CDR3. As DNA, the CDR3 is TGTGCCAGCAGTTTAGGGGGGCGGGAGACCCAGTACTTC. As protein: CASSLGGRETQYF. V is TRBV28 and J is TRBJ2-5; D possibly matches TRBD1 or TRBD2 (6 bases each). In germline, CDR1 is MDHEN, CDR2 SYDVKM. V shed 2 bases and J shed 5 bases, with 9 bases lying between them. This CDR3 region has 13 residues.

This sequence joins TRBV6-5 and TRBJ2-1; D is perhaps TRBD2 (6 bases). Germline CDR1 is MNHEY and CDR2 is SVGAGI. This CDR3 comprises 15 residues. The V and J ends lost 0 bases and 3 bases respectively, with 9 bases between them. CDR3 amino acids: CASSYSPDYYNEQFF. The CDR3 DNA is TGTGCCAGCAGTTACTCGCCGGACTACTACAATGAGCAGTTCTTC.

This rearrangement joins TRBV5-1 to TRBJ2-7, with D perhaps matching TRBD1 (6 bases). The length of the CDR3 is 14 residues. With 3 bases removed from V and 3 bases from J, the gap between germline ends came to 13 bases. Germline CDR1 reads SGHRS; CDR2 reads YFSETQ. In DNA form, the CDR3 reads TGCGCCAGCAGCTCGCAGGGGTACGGCTACGAGCAGTACTTC. Amino acids: CASSSQGYGYEQYF. Together with reference TRBV5-1 and TRBJ2-7, the CDR3 gives the full variable domain: KAGVTQTPRYLIKTRGQQVTLSCSPISGHRSVSWYQQTPGQGLQFLFEYFSETQRNKGNFPGRFSGRQFSNSRSEMNVSTLELGDSALYLCASSSQGYGYEQYFGPGTRLTVT.

The rearrangement joins TRBV19 to TRBJ1-5; TRBD1 is a possible D gene (5 bases). This CDR3 has 14 amino acids. Germline V lookup: CDR1 LNHDA, CDR2 SQIVND (reference sequence). V shed 6 bases and J shed 2 bases, with 11 bases lying between them. CDR3 sequence: CASRGTGGNQPQHF. The CDR3 nucleotides are TGTGCCAGTAGGGGGACCGGAGGCAATCAGCCCCAGCATTTT.